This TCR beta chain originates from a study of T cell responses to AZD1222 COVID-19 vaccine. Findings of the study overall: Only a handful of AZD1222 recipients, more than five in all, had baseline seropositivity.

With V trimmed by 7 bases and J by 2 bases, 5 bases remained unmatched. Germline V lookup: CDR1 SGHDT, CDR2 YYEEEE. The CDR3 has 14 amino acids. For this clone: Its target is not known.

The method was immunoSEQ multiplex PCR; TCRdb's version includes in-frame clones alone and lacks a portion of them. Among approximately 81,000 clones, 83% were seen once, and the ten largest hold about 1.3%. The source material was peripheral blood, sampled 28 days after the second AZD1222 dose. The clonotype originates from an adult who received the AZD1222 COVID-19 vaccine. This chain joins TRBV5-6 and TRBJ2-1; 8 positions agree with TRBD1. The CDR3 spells CASQWTGTYNEQFF. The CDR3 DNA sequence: TGTGCCAGCCAATGGACAGGGACCTACAATGAGCAGTTCTTC. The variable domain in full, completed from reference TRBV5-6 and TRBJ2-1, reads DAGVTQSPTHLIKTRGQQVTLRCSPKSGHDTVSWYQQALGQGPQFIFQYYEEEERQRGNFPDRFSGHQFPNYSSELNVNALLLGDSALYLCASQWTGTYNEQFFGPGTRLTVL.